The 13 T cell receptor beta chains given below trace back to one sample, sequenced in a study of vaccination effects on CD4 cells after COVID-19. Assay: immunoSEQ multiplex PCR; the TCRdb copy retains only in-frame clones and omits some. The table lists tens of thousands of clones, more than 75% of them singletons, with around 5.5% in the top ten. Antigen-specific CD4+ T cells were expanded with viral peptide pools in the ViraFEST assay before sequencing. Following culture for about ten days, CD4+ T cells were isolated. This individual contracted SARS-CoV-2 between March and December 2020, as verified by PCR. Which antigens these TCRs recognize remains unknown. The sequences come from CD4+ T cells from PBMCs cultured with HIV peptides, collected before COVID-19 vaccination. Specified subset: HIV-1 Nef peptide pool negative control/reference culture. The receptors come from a human donor who had a prior SARS-CoV-2 infection.

The chain recombines TRBV6-5 with TRBJ2-1; TRBD2 is a possible D gene (6 bases). Trimming removed 6 bases from V and 5 bases from J, with 14 bases in between. The germline gives CDR1 MNHEY, CDR2 SVGAGI. The CDR3 consists of 14 residues. The CDR3: CASSSLRTNNEQFF. CDR3 in DNA: TGTGCCAGCAGCAGCCTCCGGACTAACAATGAGCAGTTCTTC.

This chain uses TRBV9 with TRBJ2-3; weak D call: TRBD2 (5 bases). Trimming cost V 0 bases and J 6 bases, with 8 bases left between them. CDR3 size: 13 residues. Germline V gene data show CDR1 as SGDLS and CDR2 as YYNGEE. The CDR3 DNA reads as TGTGCCAGCAGCGTAGTAGCGTCGGATACGCAGTATTTT. It codes for CASSVVASDTQYF.

The gene calls are TRBV6-5 and TRBJ1-1; D may be TRBD1 (5 bases). Per germline, CDR1 MNHEY and CDR2 SVGAGI. This CDR3 is built from 11 residues. Trimming stripped 8 bases from V and 11 bases from J, with 15 bases between. CDR3 in DNA: TGTGCCAGCGTCCGAGGGACCGCCGCTTTCTTT. The encoded protein is CASVRGTAAFF.

This clone was observed a handful of times. The chain carries TRBV7-8 and TRBJ2-1, with 11 bases matching TRBD2. The CDR3 is made up of 16 amino acids. Germline V gene lookup returns CDR1 SGHVS and CDR2 FQNEAQ. Trimming took 5 bases from V and 3 from J; bases not matched to a gene: 6. The CDR3 sequence is CASSPTGTSGYNEQFF. The DNA of the CDR3 is TGTGCCAGCAGCCCGACCGGGACTAGCGGCTACAATGAGCAGTTCTTC. The full variable domain, completed using reference TRBV7-8 and TRBJ2-1, is GAGVSQSPRYKVAKRGQDVALRCDPISGHVSLFWYQQALGQGPEFLTYFQNEAQLDKSGLPSDRFFAERPEGSVSTLKIQRTQQEDSAVYLCASSPTGTSGYNEQFFGPGTRLTVL.

The V gene is TRBV3-1 (or the pseudogene TRBV3-2), the J gene TRBJ1-5; D unclear. The CDR3 runs 15 residues. Germline V gives CDR1 LGHDT, CDR2 YNNKEL (reference sequence). Between the trimmed V and J ends, which lost 1 base and 7 bases, there was a span of 14 bases. The CDR3 sequence: CASSQGHPGRQPQHF. The DNA for the CDR3 is TGTGCCAGCAGCCAAGGTCACCCTGGGCGCCAGCCCCAGCATTTT.

J is TRBJ1-1 and V is TRBV7-3, with 8 bases fitting TRBD1. The CDR3 is 17 amino acids. Germline V gene sequence: CDR1 SGHTA, CDR2 FQGTGA. V was pared by 1 base and J by 4 bases, with 11 bases of the junction left unmatched. CDR3 nucleotides: TGTGCCAGCAGCTTAAAAATCCCAGGGGGCTGGGGCACTGAAGCTTTCTTT. The encoded protein is CASSLKIPGGWGTEAFF.

This clone occurred a few times. The chain has TRBV14 and TRBJ2-1; 13 nucleotides align to TRBD2. Losses at the gene ends were 4 bases for V and 1 base for J; bases not matched to a gene: 7. CDR1 and CDR2 from the germline V gene are SGHDN and FVKESK. The CDR3 is made up of 18 amino acids. The CDR3 loop is CASSRWTSGGSSYNEQFF. CDR3 coding DNA: TGTGCCAGCAGCCGATGGACTAGCGGGGGTTCGTCCTACAATGAGCAGTTCTTC.

This sequence joins TRBV7-2 and TRBJ2-6; the D is unclear. Germline V gene data show CDR1 as SGHTA and CDR2 as FQGNSA. Trimming removed 2 bases from V and 1 base from J, with 6 bases in between. This CDR3 contains 15 residues. CDR3 sequence: CASSLRESGANVLTF. The CDR3, as DNA: TGTGCCAGCAGCTTACGCGAATCTGGGGCCAACGTCCTGACTTTC.

The rearrangement links TRBV6-5 to TRBJ1-2; D is perhaps TRBD1 (5 bases). The germline V gene has CDR1 MNHEY and CDR2 SVGAGI. V was trimmed by 7 bases and J by 8 bases, leaving 14 bases between them. The CDR3 is 12 residues long. CDR3 loop: CASTTWGSGYTF. CDR3 sequence (DNA): TGTGCCAGCACCACCTGGGGGAGCGGCTACACCTTC.

The V and J genes are TRBV7-2 and TRBJ2-3; D gene ambiguous. This CDR3 contains 15 residues. V was cut by 0 bases and J by 2 bases, with 9 bases left in between. The germline V gene has CDR1 SGHTA and CDR2 FQGNSA. CDR3 in DNA: TGTGCCAGCAGCTTAGCGTCGACGGACACAGATACGCAGTATTTT. This codes for CASSLASTDTDTQYF.

The chain uses TRBV28 and TRBJ1-6; D remains unclear. The CDR3 runs 12 residues. The germline gives CDR1 MDHEN, CDR2 SYDVKM. Trimming removed 5 bases at V and 18 bases at J, with 17 bases between. In DNA, the CDR3 is TGTGCCAGCAGTCCCCTCTGGGGAGCCCCCCACTTT. Protein product: CASSPLWGAPHF.

This clone was detected only a few times. The chain combines TRBV6-2 or TRBV6-3 with TRBJ1-6; 9 bases map to TRBD1. J was trimmed by 2 bases and V by 6 bases; bases with no gene match: 5. CDR3 length equals 16 residues. Germline values: CDR1 MNHEY, CDR2 SVGEGT. DNA for the CDR3: TGTGCCAGCAGCGACAGGGGGGCGGCCTATAATTCACCCCTCCACTTT. It codes for CASSDRGAAYNSPLHF.

This clone has a handful of counts. The CDR3 DNA is TGTGCCAGCAGCGTAGATGTACTGAGCGCCACAGATACGCAGTATTTT. Translating gives CASSVDVLSATDTQYF. The J gene is TRBJ2-3, the V gene TRBV9; no clear D gene. Germline-derived CDR1 and CDR2 are SGDLS and YYNGEE. Trimming shortened V by 0 bases and J by 2 bases, and 13 bases separated the two germline ends. The CDR3 has 16 amino acids.